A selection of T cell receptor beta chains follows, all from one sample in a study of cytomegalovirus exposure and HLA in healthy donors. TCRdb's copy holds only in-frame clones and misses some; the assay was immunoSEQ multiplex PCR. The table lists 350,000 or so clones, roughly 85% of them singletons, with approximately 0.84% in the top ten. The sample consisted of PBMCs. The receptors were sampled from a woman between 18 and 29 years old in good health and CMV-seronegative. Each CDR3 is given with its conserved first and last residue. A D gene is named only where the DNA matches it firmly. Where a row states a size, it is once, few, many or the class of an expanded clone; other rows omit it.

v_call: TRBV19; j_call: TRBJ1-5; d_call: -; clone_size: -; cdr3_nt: TGTGCCAGTAGTATTATGGCTTATAGCAATCAGCCCCAGCATTTT; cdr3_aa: CASSIMAYSNQPQHF
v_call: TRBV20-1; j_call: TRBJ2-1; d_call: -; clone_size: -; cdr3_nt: TGCAGTGCTAGAGATCGACTAGATTTCTTC; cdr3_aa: CSARDRLDFF
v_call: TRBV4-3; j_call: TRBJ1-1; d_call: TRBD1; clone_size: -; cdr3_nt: TGCGCCAGCAGCCAAGAAGGACAGGGCCCTTTCTTGAACACTGAAGCTTTCTTT; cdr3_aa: CASSQEGQGPFLNTEAFF
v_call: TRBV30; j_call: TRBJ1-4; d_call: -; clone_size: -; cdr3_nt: TGTGCCTGGAGTGCGGGGACTAATGAAAAACTGTTTTTT; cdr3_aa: CAWSAGTNEKLFF
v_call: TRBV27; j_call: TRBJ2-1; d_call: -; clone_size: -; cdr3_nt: TGTGCCAGCAGTTCACGGGGGGCGTCTGAAAATGAGCAGTTCTTC; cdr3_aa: CASSSRGASENEQFF
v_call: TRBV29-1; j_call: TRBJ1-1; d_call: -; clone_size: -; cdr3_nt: TGCAGCGCACGAAACATTGAAGCTTTCTTT; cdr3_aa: CSARNIEAFF
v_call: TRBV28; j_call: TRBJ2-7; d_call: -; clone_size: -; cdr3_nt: TGTGCCAGCAGTTCCTACTACGAGCAGTACTTC; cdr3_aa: CASSSYYEQYF
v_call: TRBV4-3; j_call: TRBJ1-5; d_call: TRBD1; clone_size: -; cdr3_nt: TGCGCCAGCAGCCAAGATCGGACAGGAAATCAGCCCCAGCATTTT; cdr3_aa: CASSQDRTGNQPQHF
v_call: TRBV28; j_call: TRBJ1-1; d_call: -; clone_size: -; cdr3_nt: TGTGCCAGCAGTTTTGGATGGGCCCGAAGCACTGAAGCTTTCTTT; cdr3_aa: CASSFGWARSTEAFF
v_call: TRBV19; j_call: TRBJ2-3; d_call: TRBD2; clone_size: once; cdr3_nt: TGTGCCAGTAGTACTGGACTAGCGGGGGACATTCGGCAGTATTTT; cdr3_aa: CASSTGLAGDIRQYF
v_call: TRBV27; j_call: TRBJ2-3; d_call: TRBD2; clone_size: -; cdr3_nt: TGTGCCAGCAGCCCAAATCTAGCGGGCATCACAGATACGCAGTATTTT; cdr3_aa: CASSPNLAGITDTQYF
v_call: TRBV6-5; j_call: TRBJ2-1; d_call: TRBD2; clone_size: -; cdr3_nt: TGTGCCAGCTCCTCCGGACTAGCGGGAGCCAGTGAGCAGTTCTTC; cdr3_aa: CASSSGLAGASEQFF
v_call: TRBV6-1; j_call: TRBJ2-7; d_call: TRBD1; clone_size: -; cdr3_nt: TGTGCCAGTCCCCGGGACAGCTCCTACGAGCAGTACTTC; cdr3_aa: CASPRDSSYEQYF
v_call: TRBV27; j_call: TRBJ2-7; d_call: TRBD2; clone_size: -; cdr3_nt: TGTGCCAGCAGCCCCGAAGCCTGGACCGGGAGGTACGAGCAGTACTTC; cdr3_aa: CASSPEAWTGRYEQYF
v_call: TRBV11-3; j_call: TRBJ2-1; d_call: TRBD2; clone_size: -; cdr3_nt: TGTGCCAGCAGCATAAGGGGACTAGCGGGAGTCAATGAGCAGTTCTTC; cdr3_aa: CASSIRGLAGVNEQFF
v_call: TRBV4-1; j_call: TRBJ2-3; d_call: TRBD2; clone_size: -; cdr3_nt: TGCGCCAGCAGCCGACTAGCGGGAGTTTCGATAGATACGCAGTATTTT; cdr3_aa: CASSRLAGVSIDTQYF
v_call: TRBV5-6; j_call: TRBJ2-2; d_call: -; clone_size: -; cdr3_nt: TGTGCCAGCAGCTTCCCGACTGGGGAGCTGTTTTTT; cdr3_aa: CASSFPTGELFF
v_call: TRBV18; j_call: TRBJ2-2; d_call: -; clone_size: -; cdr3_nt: TGTGCCAGCTCACACAGGCAGCAGGAGCTGTTTTTT; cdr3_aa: CASSHRQQELFF
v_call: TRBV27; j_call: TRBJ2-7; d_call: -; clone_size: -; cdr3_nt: TGTGCCAGCAGGGCAGGATACGAGCAGTACTTC; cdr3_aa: CASRAGYEQYF
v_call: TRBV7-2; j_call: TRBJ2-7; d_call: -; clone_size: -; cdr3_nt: TGTGCCAGCAGCTTTTCGTCCGGGACAAGCTCCTACGAGCAGTACTTC; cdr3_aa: CASSFSSGTSSYEQYF
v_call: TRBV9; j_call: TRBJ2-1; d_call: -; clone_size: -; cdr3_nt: TGTGCCAGCAGCCCCCCGGAACGGGATAGGAATGAGCAGTTCTTC; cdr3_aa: CASSPPERDRNEQFF
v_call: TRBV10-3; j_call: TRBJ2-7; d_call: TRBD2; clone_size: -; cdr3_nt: TGTGCCACCTTACTAGCGGACAGTTACGAGCAGTACTTC; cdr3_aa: CATLLADSYEQYF
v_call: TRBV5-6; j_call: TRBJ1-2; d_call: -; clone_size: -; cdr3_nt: TGTGCCAGCTCTACGCTATGGGGAGGGGACTATGGCTACACCTTC; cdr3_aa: CASSTLWGGDYGYTF
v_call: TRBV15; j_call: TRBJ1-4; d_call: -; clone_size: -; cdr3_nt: TGTGCCACCAGCAGAGGATACAACGAAAAACTGTTTTTT; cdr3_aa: CATSRGYNEKLFF
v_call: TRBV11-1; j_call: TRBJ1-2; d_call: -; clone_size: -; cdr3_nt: TGTGCCAGCAGCTCGGGACACACCAACTATGGCTACACCTTC; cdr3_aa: CASSSGHTNYGYTF
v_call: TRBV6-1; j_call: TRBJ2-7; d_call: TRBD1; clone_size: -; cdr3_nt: TGTGCCAGCAGTGAAGGGGCAGGGGGCTACGAGCAGTACTTC; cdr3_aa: CASSEGAGGYEQYF
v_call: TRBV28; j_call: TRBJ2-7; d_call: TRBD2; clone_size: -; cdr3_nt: TGTGCCAGCAGGGCGGGACTAGCGGGAGCCGGCGAGCAGTACTTC; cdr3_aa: CASRAGLAGAGEQYF
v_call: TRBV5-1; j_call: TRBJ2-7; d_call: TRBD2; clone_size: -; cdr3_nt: TGCGCCAGCAGCCTCCGCTCCACTAGCGGGAGGGCCTACGAGCAGTACTTC; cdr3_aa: CASSLRSTSGRAYEQYF
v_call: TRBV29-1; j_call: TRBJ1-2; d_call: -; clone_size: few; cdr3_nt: TGCAGCGTGGTCGGTCCTGCCGATGGCTACACCTTC; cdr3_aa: CSVVGPADGYTF
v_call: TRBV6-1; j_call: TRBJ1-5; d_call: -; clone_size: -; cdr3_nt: TGTGCCACCCTGGGGGACACATATCAGCCCCAGCATTTT; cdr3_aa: CATLGDTYQPQHF
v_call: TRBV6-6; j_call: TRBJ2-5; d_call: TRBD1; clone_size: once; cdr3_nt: TGTGCCAGCAGTTACGGCACAGGGGAGGAGACCCAGTACTTC; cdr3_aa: CASSYGTGEETQYF
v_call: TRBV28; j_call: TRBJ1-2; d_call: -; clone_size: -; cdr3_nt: TGTGCCAGCAGTTTGGGGGCCCGAGGGGGCTATGGCTACACCTTC; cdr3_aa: CASSLGARGGYGYTF
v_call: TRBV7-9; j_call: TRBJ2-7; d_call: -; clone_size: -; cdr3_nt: TGTGCCAGCAGCCCAGCGGGCCTGTACTCCGAGCAGTACTTC; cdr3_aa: CASSPAGLYSEQYF
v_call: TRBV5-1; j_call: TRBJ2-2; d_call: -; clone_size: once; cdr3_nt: TGCGCCACCCCCCCGGGCACCGGGGAGCTGTTTTTT; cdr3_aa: CATPPGTGELFF
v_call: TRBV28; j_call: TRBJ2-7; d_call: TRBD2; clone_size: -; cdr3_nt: TGTGCCAGCAGGCCAGCGGGAGGTACCTACGAGCAGTACTTC; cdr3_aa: CASRPAGGTYEQYF
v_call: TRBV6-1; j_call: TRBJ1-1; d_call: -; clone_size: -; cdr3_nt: TGTGCCAGCAGTCCCCGGTGGAACACTGAAGCTTTCTTT; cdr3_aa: CASSPRWNTEAFF
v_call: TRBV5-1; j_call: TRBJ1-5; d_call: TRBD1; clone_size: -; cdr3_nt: TGCGCCAGCAGCTTGGAGGGACAGCAGAATCAGCCCCAGCATTTT; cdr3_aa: CASSLEGQQNQPQHF
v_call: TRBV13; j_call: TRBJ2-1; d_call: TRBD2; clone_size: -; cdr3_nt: TGTGCCAGCAGCTTAGCGCGGGAGGCCTACAATGAGCAGTTCTTC; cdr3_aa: CASSLAREAYNEQFF
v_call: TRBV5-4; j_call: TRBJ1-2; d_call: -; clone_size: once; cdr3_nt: TGTGCCAGCAGCTTCTCGGGTATTGATGGCTACACCTTC; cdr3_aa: CASSFSGIDGYTF
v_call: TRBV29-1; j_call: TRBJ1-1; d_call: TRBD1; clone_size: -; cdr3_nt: TGCAGCGTTGGCCAGGGGGCGAACACTGAAGCTTTCTTT; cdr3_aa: CSVGQGANTEAFF
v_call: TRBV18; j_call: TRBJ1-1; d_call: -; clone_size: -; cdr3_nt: TGTGCCAGCTCACCGGGCAGGGACACTGAAGCTTTCTTT; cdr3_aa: CASSPGRDTEAFF
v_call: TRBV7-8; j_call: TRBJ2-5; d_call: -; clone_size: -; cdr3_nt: TGTGCCAGCAGCTTCCGTCAGTCCCAAGAGACCCAGTACTTC; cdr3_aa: CASSFRQSQETQYF
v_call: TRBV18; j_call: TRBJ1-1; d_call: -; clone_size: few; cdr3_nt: TGTGCCAGCTCACAGAGGGAAATGAACACTGAAGCTTTCTTT; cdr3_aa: CASSQREMNTEAFF
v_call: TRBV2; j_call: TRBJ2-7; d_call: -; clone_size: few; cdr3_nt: TGTGCCAGCAGTGACCGGGACTCCCTCCACGAGCAGTACTTC; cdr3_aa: CASSDRDSLHEQYF
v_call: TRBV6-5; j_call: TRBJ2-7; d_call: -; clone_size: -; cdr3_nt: TGTGCCAGCAGTCCCCGGGACTCCTGGGGGTACGAGCAGTACTTC; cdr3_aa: CASSPRDSWGYEQYF
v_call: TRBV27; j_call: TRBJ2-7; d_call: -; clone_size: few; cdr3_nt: TGTGCCAGCAGTCCCAGTGACAGGTTCCACGAGCAGTACTTC; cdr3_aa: CASSPSDRFHEQYF
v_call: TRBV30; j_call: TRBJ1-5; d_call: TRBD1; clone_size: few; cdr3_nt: TGTGCCTGGAGTTCGACAGGGACGGAACAGCCCCAGCATTTT; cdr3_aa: CAWSSTGTEQPQHF
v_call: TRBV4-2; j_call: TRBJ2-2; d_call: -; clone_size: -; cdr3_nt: TGTGCCAGCAGCCGAGACCGAGACACCGGGGAGCTGTTTTTT; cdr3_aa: CASSRDRDTGELFF
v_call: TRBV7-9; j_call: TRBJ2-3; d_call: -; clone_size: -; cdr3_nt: TGTGCCAGCAGCTTAGGGACAACCGATACGCAGTATTTT; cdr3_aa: CASSLGTTDTQYF
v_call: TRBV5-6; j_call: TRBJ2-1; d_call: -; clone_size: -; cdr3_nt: TGTGCCAGCAGCTTGGGGAGTTGGGGGCGCGGTGAGCAGTTCTTC; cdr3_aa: CASSLGSWGRGEQFF
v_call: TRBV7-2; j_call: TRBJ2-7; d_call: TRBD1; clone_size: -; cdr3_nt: TGTGCCAGCAGCTTCTCGACAGGGATCTCCTACGAGCAGTACTTC; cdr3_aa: CASSFSTGISYEQYF